These T cell receptor beta chains were read from a single sample in a study of identical twins. One entry per CDR3 protein, called by TCRdb with MiXCR from the 5' RACE reads. The table lists around 550,000 distinct CDR3 sequences, over 12% of them singletons. The sample was also reused in another study, on yellow fever vaccine responses in identical twins.

Sequencing input: CD4+ T cells sorted from blood. Every receptor here comes from a woman between 18 and 29 years old in good health. CDR3s include the opening cysteine and the closing phenylalanine or tryptophan. The order of the fields is J gene, clone size, V gene, D gene, CDR3 protein, CDR3 DNA. A D gene is named only where the DNA matches it firmly. Expanded clones are given a class, and other clones once, few, many or no size at all.

j_call: TRBJ2-1
clone_size: NA
v_call: TRBV20-1
d_call: NA
cdr3_aa: CSAGRRGVLGNEQFF
cdr3_nt: TGCAGTGCTGGCCGTAGGGGAGTATTAGGCAATGAGCAGTTCTTC

j_call: TRBJ2-7
clone_size: few
v_call: TRBV11-2
d_call: TRBD2
cdr3_aa: CASSLDAGGVGGGDYEQYF
cdr3_nt: TGTGCCAGCAGCTTAGATGCGGGGGGCGTTGGGGGAGGGGACTACGAGCAGTACTTC

j_call: TRBJ2-1
clone_size: NA
v_call: TRBV25-1
d_call: TRBD2
cdr3_aa: CASSDRPIRTSGRGNEQFF
cdr3_nt: TGTGCCAGCAGTGACCGCCCTATACGGACTAGCGGGAGGGGAAATGAGCAGTTCTTC

j_call: TRBJ2-5
clone_size: once
v_call: TRBV29-1
d_call: TRBD2
cdr3_aa: CSVRRGEETQYF
cdr3_nt: TGCAGCGTTAGGCGGGGGGAAGAGACCCAGTACTTC

j_call: TRBJ2-1
clone_size: few
v_call: TRBV5-1
d_call: TRBD2
cdr3_aa: CASSFGHGTSGGEQFF
cdr3_nt: TGCGCCAGCAGCTTCGGACACGGGACTAGCGGGGGCGAGCAGTTCTTC

j_call: TRBJ2-1
clone_size: NA
v_call: TRBV18
d_call: NA
cdr3_aa: CASSPYLPEQFF
cdr3_nt: TGTGCCAGCTCACCATACCTACCTGAGCAGTTCTTC

j_call: TRBJ1-4
clone_size: few
v_call: TRBV7-8
d_call: NA
cdr3_aa: CASSSQWVATNEKLFF
cdr3_nt: TGTGCCAGCAGCTCGCAGTGGGTTGCAACTAATGAAAAACTGTTTTTT

j_call: TRBJ2-3
clone_size: few
v_call: TRBV20-1
d_call: NA
cdr3_aa: CSASLTGAGAGDTQYF
cdr3_nt: TGCAGTGCTTCACTCACGGGGGCGGGAGCGGGTGATACGCAGTATTTT

j_call: TRBJ2-4
clone_size: NA
v_call: TRBV5-1
d_call: NA
cdr3_aa: CASSFRGGTVAKNIQYF
cdr3_nt: TGCGCCAGCAGCTTCCGTGGCGGGACGGTAGCCAAAAACATTCAGTACTTC

j_call: TRBJ1-1
clone_size: many
v_call: TRBV12-3/TRBV12-4
d_call: NA
cdr3_aa: CASQNTEAFF
cdr3_nt: TGTGCCAGCCAGAACACTGAAGCTTTCTTT

j_call: TRBJ2-1
clone_size: few
v_call: TRBV24-1
d_call: TRBD2
cdr3_aa: CATSDITFLAGGPNEQFF
cdr3_nt: TGTGCCACCAGTGATATAACCTTTCTAGCGGGGGGCCCCAATGAGCAGTTCTTC

j_call: TRBJ2-5
clone_size: NA
v_call: TRBV7-6
d_call: NA
cdr3_aa: CASSPISQGETQYF
cdr3_nt: TGTGCCAGCAGCCCCATATCGCAGGGTGAGACCCAGTACTTC

j_call: TRBJ2-2
clone_size: few
v_call: TRBV9
d_call: TRBD2
cdr3_aa: CASSERLAGGELFF
cdr3_nt: TGTGCCAGCAGCGAACGACTAGCTGGCGGGGAGCTGTTTTTT

j_call: TRBJ2-1
clone_size: NA
v_call: TRBV24-1
d_call: NA
cdr3_aa: CATSVRGSQGEQFF
cdr3_nt: TGTGCCACCAGTGTGCGCGGATCACAAGGGGAGCAGTTCTTC

j_call: TRBJ2-2
clone_size: few
v_call: TRBV7-2
d_call: NA
cdr3_aa: CASSLSGDTGELFF
cdr3_nt: TGTGCCAGCAGCTTGAGCGGAGACACCGGGGAGCTGTTTTTT

j_call: TRBJ2-3
clone_size: NA
v_call: TRBV5-1
d_call: NA
cdr3_aa: CASSLGARVGTDTQYF
cdr3_nt: TGCGCCAGCAGCTTGGGGGCCAGGGTCGGAACAGATACGCAGTATTTT

j_call: TRBJ2-6
clone_size: NA
v_call: TRBV10-2
d_call: NA
cdr3_aa: CASLSSGANVLTF
cdr3_nt: TGCGCCAGCCTTAGCTCTGGGGCCAACGTCCTGACTTTC

j_call: TRBJ2-3
clone_size: once
v_call: TRBV15
d_call: NA
cdr3_aa: CATSRGPPDTQYF
cdr3_nt: TGTGCCACCAGCAGAGGGCCCCCAGATACGCAGTATTTT

j_call: TRBJ2-3
clone_size: once
v_call: TRBV5-5
d_call: NA
cdr3_aa: CASSLGPQGDTQYF
cdr3_nt: TGTGCCAGCAGCTTGGGACCTCAGGGAGATACGCAGTATTTT

j_call: TRBJ2-2
clone_size: few
v_call: TRBV12-3/TRBV12-4
d_call: NA
cdr3_aa: CASSGGPINTGELFF
cdr3_nt: TGTGCCAGCAGTGGCGGGCCGATCAACACCGGGGAGCTGTTTTTT

j_call: TRBJ2-1
clone_size: NA
v_call: TRBV11-2
d_call: NA
cdr3_aa: CASSLEGRTPVPNNEQFF
cdr3_nt: TGTGCCAGCAGCTTAGAAGGGAGGACTCCGGTTCCTAACAATGAGCAGTTCTTC

j_call: TRBJ2-5
clone_size: once
v_call: TRBV3-1
d_call: NA
cdr3_aa: CASEGVQETQYF
cdr3_nt: TGTGCCAGCGAAGGCGTCCAAGAGACCCAGTACTTC

j_call: TRBJ2-1
clone_size: NA
v_call: TRBV3-1
d_call: NA
cdr3_aa: CASSRDSLYNEQFF
cdr3_nt: TGTGCCAGCAGCAGGGACTCCTTATACAATGAGCAGTTCTTC

j_call: TRBJ2-5
clone_size: few
v_call: TRBV14
d_call: TRBD2
cdr3_aa: CASSLLAGGSRETQYF
cdr3_nt: TGTGCCAGCAGCTTACTAGCGGGGGGCTCCCGGGAGACCCAGTACTTC

j_call: TRBJ2-7
clone_size: NA
v_call: TRBV6-1
d_call: NA
cdr3_aa: CASRRGASSYEQYF
cdr3_nt: TGTGCCAGCAGGAGGGGGGCCAGCTCCTACGAGCAGTACTTC

j_call: TRBJ2-7
clone_size: NA
v_call: TRBV21-1
d_call: NA
cdr3_aa: CASRQTLDRGDEQYF
cdr3_nt: TGTGCCAGCAGACAAACGTTGGACCGGGGGGACGAGCAGTACTTC

j_call: TRBJ2-2
clone_size: NA
v_call: TRBV2
d_call: NA
cdr3_aa: CASKRGEANTGELFF
cdr3_nt: TGTGCCAGCAAACGCGGGGAAGCGAACACCGGGGAGCTGTTTTTT

j_call: TRBJ2-1
clone_size: few
v_call: TRBV12-3/TRBV12-4
d_call: TRBD1
cdr3_aa: CASSYLQGVSEQFF
cdr3_nt: TGTGCCAGCAGTTATTTACAGGGGGTCTCTGAGCAGTTCTTC

j_call: TRBJ2-1
clone_size: NA
v_call: TRBV25-1
d_call: NA
cdr3_aa: CASSEFGLEQFF
cdr3_nt: TGTGCCAGCAGTGAATTTGGGCTAGAGCAGTTCTTC

j_call: TRBJ2-7
clone_size: few
v_call: TRBV19
d_call: NA
cdr3_aa: CASSQGIAQYF
cdr3_nt: TGTGCCAGTAGCCAGGGTATCGCGCAGTACTTC

j_call: TRBJ2-1
clone_size: NA
v_call: TRBV7-3
d_call: NA
cdr3_aa: CASSRARTTNNEQFF
cdr3_nt: TGTGCCAGCAGCCGAGCGAGGACTACCAACAATGAGCAGTTCTTC

j_call: TRBJ2-4
clone_size: NA
v_call: TRBV4-1
d_call: NA
cdr3_aa: CASSQGGSGNKNIQYF
cdr3_nt: TGCGCCAGCAGCCAAGGGGGGTCGGGTAACAAAAACATTCAGTACTTC

j_call: TRBJ2-2
clone_size: NA
v_call: TRBV27
d_call: NA
cdr3_aa: CATGFGGTNTGELFF
cdr3_nt: TGTGCCACGGGCTTCGGGGGAACGAACACCGGGGAGCTGTTTTTT

j_call: TRBJ1-2
clone_size: few
v_call: TRBV29-1
d_call: TRBD1
cdr3_aa: CSVEVHRGQGGYTF
cdr3_nt: TGCAGCGTTGAAGTCCACAGGGGGCAGGGTGGCTACACCTTC

j_call: TRBJ2-5
clone_size: few
v_call: TRBV20-1
d_call: NA
cdr3_aa: CSASPLHWYQETQYF
cdr3_nt: TGCAGTGCTAGCCCCCTCCATTGGTACCAAGAGACCCAGTACTTC

j_call: TRBJ2-5
clone_size: NA
v_call: TRBV20-1
d_call: TRBD2
cdr3_aa: CSARDPSGGPRETQYF
cdr3_nt: TGCAGTGCTAGAGATCCTAGCGGGGGGCCCCGGGAGACCCAGTACTTC

j_call: TRBJ2-2
clone_size: many
v_call: TRBV27
d_call: NA
cdr3_aa: CASSLYVQGLDGELFF
cdr3_nt: TGTGCCAGCAGTTTATACGTTCAAGGGTTGGACGGGGAGCTGTTTTTT

j_call: TRBJ1-2
clone_size: NA
v_call: TRBV6-1
d_call: NA
cdr3_aa: CASSDSSRYYGYTF
cdr3_nt: TGTGCCAGCAGTGACAGCTCAAGGTACTATGGCTACACCTTC

j_call: TRBJ1-2
clone_size: many
v_call: TRBV27
d_call: NA
cdr3_aa: CASSTNLDSYGYTF
cdr3_nt: TGTGCCAGCAGCACCAACCTAGACAGCTATGGCTACACCTTC

j_call: TRBJ2-3
clone_size: NA
v_call: TRBV10-1
d_call: NA
cdr3_aa: CASSRRDSGTSTDTQYF
cdr3_nt: TGCGCCAGCAGTCGGCGAGATAGCGGAACAAGCACAGATACGCAGTATTTT

j_call: TRBJ2-1
clone_size: NA
v_call: TRBV11-2
d_call: TRBD2
cdr3_aa: CASSGSGTAAWQFF
cdr3_nt: TGTGCCAGCAGCGGCAGCGGGACTGCAGCATGGCAGTTCTTC

j_call: TRBJ1-4
clone_size: NA
v_call: TRBV20-1
d_call: NA
cdr3_aa: CSARVGAENEKLFF
cdr3_nt: TGCAGTGCTAGAGTCGGGGCGGAAAATGAAAAACTGTTTTTT

j_call: TRBJ2-5
clone_size: NA
v_call: TRBV15
d_call: NA
cdr3_aa: CATSRTTPYQETQYF
cdr3_nt: TGTGCCACCAGCAGAACGACGCCGTACCAAGAGACCCAGTACTTC

j_call: TRBJ2-3
clone_size: few
v_call: TRBV12-3/TRBV12-4
d_call: NA
cdr3_aa: CASSPGLHTDTQYF
cdr3_nt: TGTGCCAGCAGCCCCGGCTTGCATACAGATACGCAGTATTTT

j_call: TRBJ2-3
clone_size: few
v_call: TRBV12-3/TRBV12-4
d_call: NA
cdr3_aa: CASSFREVSDTQYF
cdr3_nt: TGTGCCAGCAGTTTTCGTGAGGTTTCAGATACGCAGTATTTT

j_call: TRBJ1-1
clone_size: few
v_call: TRBV11-3
d_call: TRBD1
cdr3_aa: CASSFETGSTEAFF
cdr3_nt: TGTGCCAGCAGCTTCGAGACAGGGTCCACTGAAGCTTTCTTT

j_call: TRBJ2-1
clone_size: NA
v_call: TRBV27
d_call: TRBD2
cdr3_aa: CASSWTSGGMVEQFF
cdr3_nt: TGTGCCAGCAGTTGGACTAGCGGGGGAATGGTTGAGCAGTTCTTC

j_call: TRBJ2-1
clone_size: few
v_call: TRBV21-1
d_call: NA
cdr3_aa: CASSKNQAGSYNEQFF
cdr3_nt: TGTGCCAGCAGCAAGAATCAGGCCGGCTCCTACAATGAGCAGTTCTTC

j_call: TRBJ2-1
clone_size: NA
v_call: TRBV10-3
d_call: NA
cdr3_aa: CAISVGSSNEQFF
cdr3_nt: TGTGCCATCAGTGTCGGGAGCTCCAATGAGCAGTTCTTC

j_call: TRBJ2-3
clone_size: NA
v_call: TRBV7-6
d_call: NA
cdr3_aa: CASSHKGQLNPLTDTQYF
cdr3_nt: TGTGCCAGCAGCCATAAAGGACAGTTGAACCCGCTCACAGATACGCAGTATTTT

j_call: TRBJ2-1
clone_size: few
v_call: TRBV12-3/TRBV12-4
d_call: NA
cdr3_aa: CASSPLTSFEQFF
cdr3_nt: TGTGCCAGCAGCCCCCTTACTAGCTTTGAGCAGTTCTTC

j_call: TRBJ2-1
clone_size: few
v_call: TRBV5-1
d_call: TRBD1
cdr3_aa: CASSKDRPDGAEQFF
cdr3_nt: TGCGCCAGCAGCAAGGACAGGCCGGACGGTGCGGAGCAGTTCTTC

j_call: TRBJ2-2
clone_size: few
v_call: TRBV19
d_call: TRBD1
cdr3_aa: CASSTTGKNTGELFF
cdr3_nt: TGTGCCAGTAGTACGACAGGGAAGAACACCGGGGAGCTGTTTTTT

j_call: TRBJ2-5
clone_size: NA
v_call: TRBV11-2
d_call: NA
cdr3_aa: CASSFNSQETQYF
cdr3_nt: TGTGCCAGCAGCTTTAACTCCCAAGAGACCCAGTACTTC

j_call: TRBJ1-6
clone_size: NA
v_call: TRBV12-3/TRBV12-4
d_call: NA
cdr3_aa: CASSLGRGASSPLHF
cdr3_nt: TGTGCCAGCAGTTTAGGGAGGGGGGCTAGTTCACCCCTCCACTTT